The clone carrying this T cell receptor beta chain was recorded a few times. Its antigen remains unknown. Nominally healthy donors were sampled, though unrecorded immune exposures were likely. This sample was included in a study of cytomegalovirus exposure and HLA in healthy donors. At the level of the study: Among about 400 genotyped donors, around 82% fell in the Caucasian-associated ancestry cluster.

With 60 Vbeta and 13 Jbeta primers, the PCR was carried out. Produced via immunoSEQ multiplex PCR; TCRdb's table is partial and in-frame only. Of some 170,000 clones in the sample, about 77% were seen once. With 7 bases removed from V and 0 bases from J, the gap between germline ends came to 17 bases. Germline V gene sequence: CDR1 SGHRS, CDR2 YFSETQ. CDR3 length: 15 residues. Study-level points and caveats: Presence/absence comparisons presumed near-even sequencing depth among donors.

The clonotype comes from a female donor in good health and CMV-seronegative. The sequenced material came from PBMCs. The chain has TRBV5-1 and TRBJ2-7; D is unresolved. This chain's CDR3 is CASRPRYPYSYEQYF. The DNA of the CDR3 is TGCGCCAGCCGGCCCAGGTACCCTTACTCCTACGAGCAGTACTTC.